These 9 T cell receptor beta chains were sequenced from one sample in a study of T cells in Graves' hyperthyroidism and ophthalmopathy. RNA transcripts provided the source from which TCR beta CDR3 regions were amplified. TCR CDR3 regions were first amplified by RT-PCR with HTBI primers. In TCRdb, the multiplex PCR reads were re-called with MiXCR into one record per CDR3 protein. The sample gives 560,000 or so distinct CDR3 sequences, just under 20% of which show up once; over 45% is in the top ten. Sequenced input: blood. These receptor sequences come from a man aged 40-50 years with Graves' ophthalmopathy.

This clonotype has more than one count but fewer than ten. This sequence joins TRBV5-6 and TRBJ1-2; 8 nucleotides agree with TRBD1. CDR1 and CDR2 from the germline V gene are SGHDT and YYEEEE. The CDR3 has 14 amino acids. With V trimmed by 3 bases and J by 2 bases, 3 bases remained unmatched. The CDR3 DNA is TGTGCCAGCAGCTGGGGACAGGAGAACTATGGCTACACCTTC. This translates into CASSWGQENYGYTF.

This clonotype was recorded at least ten times. The V call is TRBV6-1, the J call TRBJ2-5; 10 bases line up with TRBD2. The CDR3 spans 14 residues. V dropped 7 bases and J dropped 2; count of bases not matched to a gene: 4. Germline values: CDR1 MNHNS, CDR2 SASEGT. CDR3 in DNA: TGTGCCAGCAACCTAGCGGGGGCTCAAGAGACCCAGTACTTC. This codes for CASNLAGAQETQYF.

This clonotype was picked up a small number of times. The CDR3 nucleotides read TGCGCCAGCAGCTTGAGGACGGGAGGAAACACCATATATTTT. Amino acids: CASSLRTGGNTIYF. The genes are TRBV5-1 and TRBJ1-3; D is uncertain. The V and J ends lost 1 base and 4 bases respectively, with 9 bases between them. This CDR3 comprises 14 residues. Germline V CDR1 and CDR2: SGHRS, YFSETQ.

This clonotype has only a few counts. V gene TRBV7-9 combines with J gene TRBJ2-5, with D possibly TRBD2 on 6 matching bases. V shed 3 bases and J shed 4 bases, with 15 bases lying between them. Germline V gene data show CDR1 as SEHNR and CDR2 as FQNEAQ (reference sequence). There are 15 residues in the CDR3. The CDR3 protein is CASSLGLTEGETQYF. CDR3 bases: TGTGCCAGCAGCTTGGGACTTACAGAGGGAGAGACCCAGTACTTC.

The J gene is TRBJ1-1, the V gene TRBV20-1, with unresolved D. This CDR3 spans 16 amino acids. Germline V gene sequence: CDR1 DFQATT, CDR2 SNEGSKA (reference sequence). The germline V and J ends were trimmed by 3 bases and 0 bases, with 17 bases remaining between them. The CDR3 DNA sequence: TGCAGTGCTAGGGGGTGGGCAGGAGGGTTGAACACTGAAGCTTTCTTT. It is translated as CSARGWAGGLNTEAFF.

Only a few counts were recorded for this clonotype. This chain links TRBV10-3 with TRBJ1-6, with D uncertain. The V gene's germline CDR1 is ENHRY and CDR2 SYGVKD. Trimming stripped 1 base from V and 8 bases from J, with 15 bases between. The CDR3 is 16 amino acids. CDR3 sequence reads: CAISELGPKSDSPLHF. Written as DNA, the CDR3 is TGTGCCATCAGTGAGTTAGGGCCAAAATCGGATTCACCCCTCCACTTT.

J is TRBJ1-1 and V is TRBV27; D is ambiguous. Per germline, CDR1 MNHEY and CDR2 SMNVEV (reference sequence). The CDR3 covers 13 residues. V was cut by 0 bases and J by 5 bases, with 7 bases left in between. The DNA of the CDR3 is TGTGCCAGCAGTTTATCGTCCCAGACTGAAGCTTTCTTT. Its translation is CASSLSSQTEAFF.

The V call is TRBV19, the J call TRBJ1-2, with 7 bases lining up with TRBD1. CDR3 size: 14 residues. The ends lost 4 bases at V and 4 bases at J; junction bases unmatched: 6. Germline V gives CDR1 LNHDA, CDR2 SQIVND (reference sequence). As DNA, the CDR3 is TGTGCCAGTAGTACCAGGACAGGAGGCTATGGCTACACCTTC. Translation: CASSTRTGGYGYTF.

In its sample, this clonotype was seen many times. The CDR3 region has the DNA TGTGCCAGCAGTTTAGGGCACACCTACGAGCAGTACTTC. It is translated as CASSLGHTYEQYF. The V and J genes are TRBV12-3 or TRBV12-4 and TRBJ2-7; D uncertain. The CDR3 consists of 13 residues. Trimming shortened V by 1 base and J by 2 bases, and 6 bases separated the two germline ends.